These 14 T cell receptor beta chains were sequenced from one sample in a study of T-cell reconstitution after alpha-beta-depleted transplantation in children. Unique molecular identifiers were incorporated when the TCRbeta library was constructed. MiXCR was run by TCRdb on the PCR reads, yielding one entry per CDR3 protein. The sample has about 400,000 distinct CDR3 sequences; just over 20% are singletons. The sample consisted of PBMCs from the stem cell graft donor, taken from the stem cell graft. The source of these receptors is a human donor who donated a stem cell graft to a child with acute myeloid leukemia.

The chain couples TRBV20-1 to TRBJ2-7, with TRBD2 identical over 10 bases. Trimming took 6 bases from V and 2 from J; bases not matched to a gene: 7. CDR1 is DFQATT, CDR2 SNEGSKA, per germline (reference sequence). This CDR3 contains 14 residues. As DNA, the CDR3 is TGCAGTGCCCCGCTAGCGGGAGTAACCTACGAGCAGTACTTC. Encoded protein: CSAPLAGVTYEQYF.

V is TRBV10-1 and J is TRBJ1-1; 7 nucleotides align to TRBD1. The V segment lost 2 bases and the J segment 0 bases; nucleotides outside the gene matches: 9. The V gene's germline CDR1 is WNHNN and CDR2 SYGVQD (reference sequence). The CDR3 length is 17 residues. For the CDR3, the DNA is TGCGCCAGCAGTGAGGGAACAGGGGTTGATGTGAACACTGAAGCTTTCTTT. Translated, it gives CASSEGTGVDVNTEAFF.

This clonotype was detected only a few times. The genes are TRBV12-3 or TRBV12-4 and TRBJ2-7; TRBD2 aligns across 10 bases. This CDR3 has 15 residues. Trimming removed 6 bases from V and 2 bases from J; junction bases left unmatched: 7. The CDR3 coding sequence is TGTGCCAGCAGGATAAGGACTAGCGGTACCTACGAGCAGTACTTC. This codes for CASRIRTSGTYEQYF.

This clonotype was observed a handful of times. The rearrangement links TRBV19 to TRBJ2-7; TRBD2 matches 10 bases. V lost 6 bases and J lost 4; bases outside the gene matches: 6. Germline CDR1 and CDR2: LNHDA and SQIVND (reference sequence). The length of the CDR3 is 14 residues. The CDR3 region is CASSRQREGYEQYF. The CDR3 bases are TGTGCCAGTAGCAGGCAGCGGGAGGGGTACGAGCAGTACTTC. Variable domain in full (rest from reference TRBV19 and TRBJ2-7): DGGITQSPKYLFRKEGQNVTLSCEQNLNHDAMYWYRQDPGQGLRLIYYSQIVNDFQKGDIAEGYSVSREKKESFPLTVTSAQKNPTAFYLCASSRQREGYEQYFGPGTRLTVT.

This clonotype was recorded many times. This chain joins TRBV7-9 and TRBJ2-7; maybe TRBD1 (6 bases). This CDR3 region has 14 residues. V was clipped by 4 bases and J by 2 bases, with 12 bases between them. Germline-derived CDR1 and CDR2 are SEHNR and FQNEAQ (reference sequence). The CDR3 nucleotides read TGTGCCAGCAGCTACACAGGGCCCACCTACGAGCAGTACTTC. Translation gives CASSYTGPTYEQYF.

The table lists this clonotype with a few counts. CDR3 sequence: CSVRNTDTQYF. DNA of the CDR3: TGCAGCGTAAGGAACACAGATACGCAGTATTTT. The chain recombines TRBV29-1 with TRBJ2-3, with D unresolved. The length of the CDR3 is 11 residues. The germline V and J ends were trimmed by 6 bases and 2 bases, with 6 bases remaining between them. Germline CDR1 reads SQVTM; CDR2 reads ANQGSEA.

V gene TRBV27 combines with J gene TRBJ2-7, with a possible D match to TRBD1 (5 bases). Germline values: CDR1 MNHEY, CDR2 SMNVEV (reference sequence). Trimming shortened V by 6 bases and J by 0 bases, and 9 bases separated the two germline ends. The CDR3 is 13 residues long. DNA for the CDR3: TGTGCCAGCAGCCCAGGGTACTCCTACGAGCAGTACTTC. It encodes CASSPGYSYEQYF.

This clonotype was found a few times. The V and J genes are TRBV5-1 and TRBJ2-1, with D hard to call. CDR3 length: 15 amino acids. With 5 bases removed from V and 10 bases from J, the gap between germline ends came to 22 bases. Germline CDR1 and CDR2: SGHRS and YFSETQ. CDR3 sequence (DNA): TGCGCCAGCAGAAATGGGCCGCCCGCTGGGGTCGAGCAGTTCTTC. Translating it yields CASRNGPPAGVEQFF.

In its sample, this clonotype was seen a few times. V usage is TRBV5-1 and J usage is TRBJ2-1, with D tentatively TRBD1 (6 bases). This CDR3 spans 14 amino acids. From germline, CDR1 is SGHRS and CDR2 YFSETQ. With 8 bases removed from V and 0 bases from J, the gap between germline ends came to 12 bases. CDR3 protein: CARPQGYSYNEQFF. CDR3 nucleotides: TGCGCCAGACCACAGGGATACTCCTACAATGAGCAGTTCTTC.

The chain is built from TRBV7-2 and TRBJ2-1, with D unresolved. Looked up from germline, CDR1 is SGHTA and CDR2 is FQGNSA. V was shortened by 4 bases and J by 12 bases, with 19 bases between the two germline ends. The CDR3 contains 14 residues. This CDR3 reads CASSSDAPVLRQFF. The CDR3 coding sequence is TGTGCCAGCAGCTCTGATGCCCCTGTACTGCGGCAGTTCTTC. Drawing the rest from reference TRBV7-2 and TRBJ2-1, the complete variable domain is GAGVSQSPSNKVTEKGKDVELRCDPISGHTALYWYRQSLGQGLEFLIYFQGNSAPDKSGLPSDRFSAERTGGSVSTLTIQRTQQEDSAVYLCASSSDAPVLRQFFGPGTRLTVL.

The rearrangement uses TRBV25-1 and TRBJ2-1, with 7 bases identical to TRBD2. CDR3 length: 14 amino acids. The trim removed 6 bases at V and 4 bases at J, leaving 6 bases unmatched. The V gene's germline CDR1 is MGHDK and CDR2 SYGVNS. CDR3 bases: TGTGCCAGCAGGGGAGCGGGACTTTACAATGAGCAGTTCTTC. Translated, it gives CASRGAGLYNEQFF. Complete variable domain (other parts from reference TRBV25-1 and TRBJ2-1): EADIYQTPRYLVIGTGKKITLECSQTMGHDKMYWYQQDPGMELHLIHYSYGVNSTEKGDLSSESTVSRIRTEHFPLTLESARPSHTSQYLCASRGAGLYNEQFFGPGTRLTVL.

The chain combines TRBV29-1 with TRBJ1-1, with D possibly being TRBD1 (5 bases). The CDR3 has 13 amino acids. V lost 2 bases to trimming and J lost 0 bases, with 7 bases between them. Germline V gene sequence: CDR1 SQVTM, CDR2 ANQGSEA. The CDR3 DNA reads TGCAGCGTTGAACAGACAGTGAACACTGAAGCTTTCTTT. It specifies CSVEQTVNTEAFF.

In this sample, this clonotype turned up a few times. The rearrangement uses TRBV6-5 and TRBJ1-2; D not certain. There are 13 residues in the CDR3. CDR1 is MNHEY, CDR2 SVGAGI, per germline. The V end lost 3 bases, the J end lost 4 bases, and 9 bases lay between the germline ends. CDR3: CASSYRHSYGYTF. The CDR3 DNA reads TGTGCCAGCAGTTATAGACATAGCTATGGCTACACCTTC.

This clonotype occurred many times. The V call is TRBV10-2, the J call TRBJ1-2, with 9 nucleotides matching TRBD1. V shed 6 bases and J 6 bases; nucleotides not matched to a gene: 11. From germline, CDR1 is WSHSY and CDR2 SAAADI. This CDR3 is built from 15 residues. CDR3 sequence (DNA): TGCGCCAGCAGCCCCACAGGGGGCATTGGGGATGGCTACACCTTC. Translated, it gives CASSPTGGIGDGYTF.